This T cell receptor (beta chain) was documented in a study of blood T cell repertoires in COVID-19. The overall study: Sources were T cells, B-cell-depleted T cells, or PBMCs; the material itself was cDNA or gDNA.

Looked up from germline, CDR1 is LGHDT and CDR2 is YNNKEL (reference sequence). Trimming shortened V by 2 bases and J by 1 base, and 15 bases separated the two germline ends. CDR3 length: 17 residues. This table comes from immunoSEQ multiplex PCR, and its TCRdb copy is limited to in-frame clones, with some not included. The sample has about 200,000 clones; roughly 87% are singletons. The chain employs TRBV3-1 (or the pseudogene TRBV3-2) and TRBJ2-1; tentative D call: TRBD1 (5 bases). This TCR came from a man aged 35-49 years with active or convalescent COVID-19. The sample consisted of peripheral blood. Here the CDR3 DNA reads TGTGCCAGCAGCCAAAGGGGCGTAGCTAGTTCCTACAATGAGCAGTTCTTC. This gives the protein CASSQRGVASSYNEQFF.